This is a list of T cell receptor beta chains from one sample in a study of human T cells and chemical hapten exposure. One entry per CDR3 protein, called by TCRdb with MiXCR from the RACE reads. Among about 80,000 distinct CDR3 sequences listed, 12% to 15% were seen once. Sequencing used whole blood, obtained in connection with sensitization to the hapten diphenylcyclopropenone (DPC). The receptor source for this set is a woman aged 50 to 60 with alopecia areata. Some clones in this sample may be carry-over from other donors' samples. Each CDR3 is given with its conserved first and last residue. The order of the fields is CDR3 length, D gene, J gene, V gene, clone size, CDR3 DNA, CDR3 protein. A D gene is named only where the DNA matches it firmly. For some rows the clone size is stated as once, few or many, or as a class when expanded; others skip it.

>15|-|TRBJ1-4|TRBV19|-
TGTGCCAGTGGGGAGGCAGTCGGTTTAAATGAAAAACTGTTTTTT
CASGEAVGLNEKLFF
>15|TRBD2|TRBJ2-7|TRBV7-2|few
TGTGCCAGCAGCTTAGCGGGACTAGCGGATTACGAGCAGTACTTC
CASSLAGLADYEQYF
>15|-|TRBJ1-4|TRBV4-2|-
TGTGCCAGCAGCCAAGTCTTTGGGGCGGGTGAAAAACTGTTTTTT
CASSQVFGAGEKLFF
>20|-|TRBJ2-2|TRBV7-6|-
TGTGCCAGCAGCCCCCCCACTGGGGACGGATCCATCAGGGTCACCGGGGAGCTGTTTTTT
CASSPPTGDGSIRVTGELFF
>15|-|TRBJ2-7|TRBV7-8|few
TGTGCCAGCAGCCGTACTCCTGCGCCTGGTAGCGAGCAGTACTTC
CASSRTPAPGSEQYF
>14|TRBD1|TRBJ2-1|TRBV20-1|few
TGCAGTGCCAGAGTTCAGGGGGTTCCCGATGAGCAGTTCTTC
CSARVQGVPDEQFF
>14|-|TRBJ1-4|TRBV7-2|-
TGTGCCAGCAGCGAGGGACTTCCTAATGAAAAACTGTTTTTT
CASSEGLPNEKLFF
>16|-|TRBJ1-3|TRBV30|few
TGTGCCTGGAGTGTACTAGGCCACAGCTCTGGAAACACCATATATTTT
CAWSVLGHSSGNTIYF
>15|TRBD1|TRBJ1-1|TRBV18|many
TGTGCCAGCTCACCGCGGACAGGGTCGGACGCTGAAGCTTTCTTT
CASSPRTGSDAEAFF
>13|-|TRBJ1-1|TRBV9|few
TGTGCCAGCAGCGTAGTTGTCGGCACTGAAGCTTTCTTT
CASSVVVGTEAFF
>15|TRBD2|TRBJ2-7|TRBV9|-
TGTGCCAGCAGCGTAGTTGTGCGGGAGAGGGAAGAGCAGTACTTC
CASSVVVREREEQYF
>11|-|TRBJ2-7|TRBV12-3/TRBV12-4|-
TGTGCCAGCAGTTGGGGGTCCGAGCAGTACTTC
CASSWGSEQYF
>14|-|TRBJ2-1|TRBV28|few
TGTGCCAGCAGTTTGGTGGGCCCTGTGAATGAGCAGTTCTTC
CASSLVGPVNEQFF
>12|-|TRBJ1-2|TRBV7-6|many
TGTGCCAGCAGCTTAGGTCGTGATGGCTACACCTTC
CASSLGRDGYTF
>12|-|TRBJ1-1|TRBV6-5|-
TGTGCCAGCACCGGACGGGGGACTGAAGCTTTCTTT
CASTGRGTEAFF
>16|-|TRBJ2-7|TRBV28|-
TGTGCCAGCAGTCTCCCCCCCAGGGTTTCCGGGTACGAGCAGTACTTC
CASSLPPRVSGYEQYF
>14|TRBD2|TRBJ2-1|TRBV2|many
TGTGCCAGCAGGGGCGGACTAGTCTTCGGTGAGCAGTTCTTC
CASRGGLVFGEQFF
>13|-|TRBJ2-7|TRBV28|few
TGTGCCAGCAGTTCCGGACCTTCCTACGAGCAGTACTTC
CASSSGPSYEQYF
>14|-|TRBJ1-5|TRBV19|medium-sized
TGTGCCAGTAGTATCGAACAAGGAAATCAGCCCCAGCATTTT
CASSIEQGNQPQHF
>15|-|TRBJ2-3|TRBV20-1|few
TGCAGTGCTAGAGGAGTAGCAGCCAGCACAGATACGCAGTATTTT
CSARGVAASTDTQYF
>16|-|TRBJ2-4|TRBV25-1|once
TGTGCCAGCAGTGAATACCCGACGGGGAAGGAGCACATTCAGTACTTC
CASSEYPTGKEHIQYF
>14|-|TRBJ2-1|TRBV20-1|few
TGCAGTGCTATCTCCCGTGTTTCCTACAATGAGCAGTTCTTC
CSAISRVSYNEQFF
>14|-|TRBJ2-7|TRBV15|few
TGTGCCACCAGCAGACTAGGAGGGCCCTACGAGCAGTACTTC
CATSRLGGPYEQYF
>15|TRBD2|TRBJ2-3|TRBV20-1|-
TGCAGTGCTAGCCGGCTAGCGGGAGATTTGCATACGCAGTATTTT
CSASRLAGDLHTQYF
>12|-|TRBJ2-5|TRBV12-3/TRBV12-4|-
TGTGCCAGCAGTTCCTTGACAGAGACCCAGTACTTC
CASSSLTETQYF
>15|-|TRBJ1-1|TRBV7-2|-
TGTGCCAGCAGCTTAGCCGGGTCCCTGAACACTGAAGCTTTCTTT
CASSLAGSLNTEAFF
>15|-|TRBJ2-1|TRBV12-3/TRBV12-4|few
TGTGCCAGCAGTTTCGGTCAGGGAGGCCACAATGAGCAGTTCTTC
CASSFGQGGHNEQFF
>12|-|TRBJ2-7|TRBV28|-
TGTGCCAGCAGTGAGGGGGTACACGAGCAGTACTTC
CASSEGVHEQYF
>13|-|TRBJ2-1|TRBV20-1|-
TGCAGTGCTAGCTCATCGATATACAATGAGCAGTTCTTC
CSASSSIYNEQFF
>16|-|TRBJ2-3|TRBV4-3|many
TGCGCCAGCAGCCCTCGGACAGAGACTTTTACAGATACGCAGTATTTT
CASSPRTETFTDTQYF
>16|-|TRBJ2-1|TRBV7-6|-
TGTGCCAGCAGCCCGGAGGTATCGGTGTTCCAAGGTGAGCAGTTCTTC
CASSPEVSVFQGEQFF
>15|TRBD1|TRBJ2-7|TRBV20-1|-
TGCAGTGCTAGAGATCTCCAGACAGGGTCTTACGAGCAGTACTTC
CSARDLQTGSYEQYF
>12|-|TRBJ2-2|TRBV19|few
TGTGCCACCTCGCGTGGGACCGGGGAGCTGTTTTTT
CATSRGTGELFF
>12|-|TRBJ1-2|TRBV3-1|many
TGTGCCAGCAGCCAGTCGAGGGATCGCTACACCTTC
CASSQSRDRYTF
>15|TRBD1|TRBJ2-5|TRBV7-8|-
TGTGCCAGCAGCTTACGGACAGGACGCCAAGAGACCCAGTACTTC
CASSLRTGRQETQYF
>15|-|TRBJ2-2|TRBV19|few
TGTGCCAGCCGGTTTGGGGGGAGTGGCACCGGGGAGCTGTTTTTT
CASRFGGSGTGELFF
>15|-|TRBJ1-1|TRBV7-6|-
TGTGCCAGCAGCCTCCTGGACAGCGAGAACACTGAAGCTTTCTTT
CASSLLDSENTEAFF
>12|-|TRBJ2-7|TRBV6-6|many
TGTGCCAGCAGCCCAACAGTTTACGAGCAGTACTTC
CASSPTVYEQYF
>11|TRBD1|TRBJ2-7|TRBV29-1|few
TGCAGCGTTCTGACAGGGGCCGAGCAGTACTTC
CSVLTGAEQYF
>15|TRBD1|TRBJ1-1|TRBV11-2|-
TGTGCCAGCAGCGCGGGACAGGGGTGGGATACTGAAGCTTTCTTT
CASSAGQGWDTEAFF
>15|TRBD2|TRBJ2-5|TRBV7-2|-
TGTGCCAGCAGCCCGACTAGCGGGAACCAAGAGACCCAGTACTTC
CASSPTSGNQETQYF
>15|-|TRBJ2-6|TRBV4-2|many
TGTGCCAGCAGCCAAGTCCTGTCTGGGGCCAACGTCCTGACTTTC
CASSQVLSGANVLTF
>14|TRBD1|TRBJ1-4|TRBV18|-
TGTGCCAGCTCATCCGACAGGGGGCGTGAAAAACTGTTTTTT
CASSSDRGREKLFF
>13|TRBD2|TRBJ2-7|TRBV29-1|-
TGCAGCGTCCGCCCGGGAGGTGCGGGGGAGCAGTACTTC
CSVRPGGAGEQYF
>15|TRBD1|TRBJ2-5|TRBV27|few
TGTGCCAGCAGTCCACAGGGGGCCCCCCAAGAGACCCAGTACTTC
CASSPQGAPQETQYF
>15|-|TRBJ1-4|TRBV12-3/TRBV12-4|-
TGTGCCAGCAGTTTAACCAGGGCAACTAATGAAAAACTGTTTTTT
CASSLTRATNEKLFF
>15|-|TRBJ2-4|TRBV6-5|-
TGTGCCAGCAGTTACTCGACGGGTGGCAAAAACATTCAGTACTTC
CASSYSTGGKNIQYF
>13|-|TRBJ2-3|TRBV19|-
TGTGCCAGTAGTATTGACAGCACAGATACGCAGTATTTT
CASSIDSTDTQYF
>14|-|TRBJ1-5|TRBV4-1|many
TGCGCCAGCAGCCAAGATGTTCGGGGACGGCCCCAGCATTTT
CASSQDVRGRPQHF